The 8 T cell receptor beta chains listed next were all sequenced from one sample in a study of blood T cell repertoires in COVID-19. The assay was immunoSEQ multiplex PCR, and TCRdb's table has in-frame clones only and misses some. The sample includes approximately 170,000 clones, roughly 84% of them seen just once. The specimen sequenced was peripheral blood. These receptors were taken from an elderly woman with active or convalescent COVID-19.

This chain uses TRBV19 with TRBJ1-2, with D unresolved. V lost 3 bases, J lost 5 bases, and 16 bases lay in between. Looked up from germline, CDR1 is LNHDA and CDR2 is SQIVND (reference sequence). This CDR3 is built from 15 residues. Written as DNA, the CDR3 is TGTGCCAGTAGTATCGAATTTCGGGGTCGGTATGGCTACACCTTC. It translates to CASSIEFRGRYGYTF.

In its sample, this clone was seen once. This chain connects TRBV19 to TRBJ1-3, with D tentatively TRBD1 (5 bases). Germline loops: CDR1 LNHDA, CDR2 SQIVND (reference sequence). V was trimmed by 2 bases and J by 2 bases, leaving 16 bases between them. The CDR3 extends over 17 amino acids. The CDR3 DNA reads as TGTGCCAGTAGTATAAAACTTAGAGGGACTGCTGGAAACACCATATATTTT. Translating gives CASSIKLRGTAGNTIYF.

This clone was observed a single time. This sequence joins TRBV3-1 (or the pseudogene TRBV3-2) and TRBJ2-5; 7 nucleotides match TRBD2. CDR3 length: 16 residues. The V segment lost 0 bases and the J segment 2 bases; nucleotides outside the gene matches: 6. Germline V gives CDR1 LGHDT, CDR2 YNNKEL (reference sequence). The CDR3 spells CASSQDRWGGQETQYF. In DNA form, the CDR3 reads TGTGCCAGCAGCCAAGATCGGTGGGGGGGGCAAGAGACCCAGTACTTC.

The chain couples TRBV5-1 to TRBJ1-2, with 10 bases lining up with TRBD1. The J segment lost 0 bases and the V segment lost 4 bases, leaving 6 bases of the junction unmatched. In germline, CDR1 is SGHRS, CDR2 YFSETQ. This CDR3 has 16 residues. The CDR3 DNA reads TGCGCCAGCAGCCCGGGGACAGGGGTACCTAACTATGGCTACACCTTC. Its translation: CASSPGTGVPNYGYTF.

The chain is built from TRBV27 and TRBJ1-2, with a weak D call TRBD1 (5 bases). In germline, CDR1 is MNHEY, CDR2 SMNVEV (reference sequence). V was trimmed by 6 bases and J by 3 bases, leaving 11 bases between them. CDR3 length equals 13 residues. The CDR3 region has the DNA TGTGCCAGCAGACCGGCAGGGTACTATGGCTACACCTTC. Translating gives CASRPAGYYGYTF.

This chain connects TRBV5-1 to TRBJ2-7; 7 bases map to TRBD1. Germline loops: CDR1 SGHRS, CDR2 YFSETQ. This CDR3 has 15 residues. Unmatched junction bases numbered 6, after V lost 0 bases and J lost 3 bases. The DNA for the CDR3 is TGCGCCAGCAGCTTGGAACCGGGACAGAACTACGAGCAGTACTTC. Amino acids: CASSLEPGQNYEQYF.

This clone was counted a few times. The sample holds other DNA sequences that translate to the same CDR3. The V call is TRBV5-1, the J call TRBJ2-1, with D maybe TRBD2 (5 bases). The germline CDR1 and CDR2 sequences are SGHRS and YFSETQ. This CDR3 has 15 amino acids. Trimming shortened V by 0 bases and J by 0 bases, and 7 bases separated the two germline ends. The CDR3 loop is CASSLGGSSYNEQFF. The CDR3 DNA is TGCGCCAGCAGCTTGGGTGGGAGCTCCTACAATGAGCAGTTCTTC.

This clone was picked up many times. V is TRBV6-5 and J is TRBJ2-1; 8 nucleotides agree with TRBD2. CDR1 is MNHEY and CDR2 is SVGAGI in the germline V gene. Trimming took 6 bases from V and 8 from J; bases not matched to a gene: 3. This CDR3 spans 12 amino acids. CDR3 coding DNA: TGTGCCAGCAGCCGGGGACTAGATGAGCAGTTCTTC. Its protein product is CASSRGLDEQFF.